The 26 T cell receptor beta chains below all came from one sample that was sequenced in a study of cytomegalovirus exposure and HLA in healthy donors (dated by TCRdb to 2017 to 2019). The library relied on the immunoSEQ multiplex PCR assay. TCRdb limited this immuneACCESS table to in-frame rearrangements with V and J called. A share of clones is missing; checked studies link under half to unresolved V genes, and the rest is unexplained. Present in this sample are roughly 56,000 clones, over 90% of which were seen just once. Of the sample, 2% to 2.5% is held by the ten largest clones. Input material: PBMCs. These receptors were obtained from a man aged 18 to 30 in good health and CMV-seronegative.

The chain links TRBV7-9 to TRBJ2-2; 9 nucleotides agree with TRBD1. The CDR3 length is 18 residues. Germline V gives CDR1 SEHNR, CDR2 FQNEAQ (reference sequence). Trimming at V came to 4 bases and at J to 2 bases, leaving 11 bases not matched to a gene. CDR3 protein: CASSWRLGQGVNTGELFF. The CDR3, as DNA: TGTGCCAGCAGCTGGAGGCTGGGACAGGGAGTCAACACCGGGGAGCTGTTTTTT. Combining the CDR3 with reference TRBV7-9 and TRBJ2-2 gives the whole variable domain DTGVSQNPRHKITKRGQNVTFRCDPISEHNRLYWYRQTLGQGPEFLTYFQNEAQLEKSRLLSDRFSAERPKGSFSTLEIQRTEQGDSAMYLCASSWRLGQGVNTGELFFGEGSRLTVL.

The chain combines TRBV10-1 with TRBJ2-1; 11 nucleotides match TRBD2. V shed 4 bases, J shed 5 bases, and the junction held 4 bases outside the gene matches. CDR3 length: 15 amino acids. In germline, CDR1 is WNHNN, CDR2 SYGVQD (reference sequence). CDR3 sequence reads: CASSVGTSGNNEQFF. The DNA for the CDR3 is TGCGCCAGCAGTGTCGGGACTAGCGGTAACAATGAGCAGTTCTTC.

This chain links TRBV5-4 with TRBJ1-4; D call uncertain. The CDR3 spans 15 residues. The V end was cut by 1 base, the J end by 0 bases, with 7 bases between. Per the germline V gene, CDR1 is SGHNT and CDR2 is YYREEE (reference sequence). The CDR3 DNA follows: TGTGCCAGCAGCTTGAAAACAGCAACTAATGAAAAACTGTTTTTT. Its protein is CASSLKTATNEKLFF.

The chain links TRBV14 to TRBJ1-1; 7 bases are a match to TRBD1. Trimming took 4 bases from V and 12 from J; bases not matched to a gene: 11. This CDR3 comprises 13 residues. Looked up from germline, CDR1 is SGHDN and CDR2 is FVKESK. CDR3 sequence (DNA): TGTGCCAGCAGCCTAACATACAGGGGAGAGACTTTCTTT. Translation gives CASSLTYRGETFF.

V is TRBV5-6 and J is TRBJ2-7, with a tentative D call TRBD1 (6 bases). The CDR3 sequence is 14 residues long. The V gene lost 3 bases and the J gene lost 0 bases, with 10 bases spanning the gap. Germline-derived CDR1 and CDR2 are SGHDT and YYEEEE. In nucleotides, the CDR3 is TGTGCCAGCAGCTCGACAGGTTACTCCTACGAGCAGTACTTC. It yields the protein CASSSTGYSYEQYF.

This chain connects TRBV2 to TRBJ1-2, with a tentative D call TRBD1 (5 bases). CDR1 and CDR2 (germline): SNHLY, FYNNEI. The CDR3 extends over 14 amino acids. Trimming removed 3 bases at V and 0 bases at J, with 8 bases between. CDR3 nucleotide sequence: TGTGCCAGCAGTGACCGGGGGGCTAACTATGGCTACACCTTC. It translates to CASSDRGANYGYTF.

This clone was seen a single time. V is TRBV19 and J is TRBJ1-1; tentatively, D is TRBD1 (6 bases). Germline V gene lookup returns CDR1 LNHDA and CDR2 SQIVND (reference sequence). There are 14 residues in the CDR3. Trimming removed 3 bases from V and 0 bases from J, with 8 bases in between. Here the CDR3 DNA reads TGTGCCAGTAGTATGGGACAAATGAACACTGAAGCTTTCTTT. Translation gives CASSMGQMNTEAFF.

This clone was observed a single time. The chain couples TRBV19 to TRBJ2-1; 10 bases are shared with TRBD2. The germline CDR1 and CDR2 sequences are LNHDA and SQIVND (reference sequence). This CDR3 has 14 amino acids. V lost 7 bases and J lost 4; bases outside the gene matches: 4. Written as DNA, the CDR3 is TGTGCCAGTACTAATAGCGGGGGGTACAATGAGCAGTTCTTC. It specifies CASTNSGGYNEQFF.

The chain couples TRBV28 to TRBJ2-2; 7 nucleotides agree with TRBD1. CDR1 and CDR2 from the germline V gene are MDHEN and SYDVKM. V dropped 3 bases and J dropped 6; count of bases not matched to a gene: 4. CDR3 length equals 14 residues. CDR3 protein: CASSLATGAGELFF. In DNA, the CDR3 is TGTGCCAGCAGTTTGGCCACAGGGGCCGGGGAGCTGTTTTTT.

This clone was observed a single time. This chain joins TRBV11-2 and TRBJ1-4; the D gene is possibly TRBD1 (6 bases). The CDR3 has 13 residues. Trimming cost V 6 bases and J 7 bases, with 12 bases left between them. CDR1 is SGHAT and CDR2 is FQNNGV in the germline V gene. In DNA, the CDR3 is TGTGCCAGCAGTCGGCCAGGGGTTGAAAAACTGTTTTTT. Translation gives CASSRPGVEKLFF.

This clone is a singleton in its sample. The J gene is TRBJ2-5, the V gene TRBV2, with TRBD2 identical over 12 bases. The V and J ends lost 4 bases and 2 bases, in that order; junction bases with no gene match: 5. CDR1 and CDR2 from the germline V gene are SNHLY and FYNNEI. The CDR3 loop spans 16 amino acids. The CDR3 protein is CASSGRTSGAQETQYF. CDR3 coding DNA: TGTGCCAGCAGTGGCCGGACTAGCGGGGCTCAAGAGACCCAGTACTTC.

The chain recombines TRBV2 with TRBJ2-7; possible D gene TRBD2, 6 bases. This CDR3 has 15 amino acids. Germline lookup yields CDR1 SNHLY and CDR2 FYNNEI. Trimming took off 2 bases at V and 3 bases at J, with 14 bases between the two ends. The CDR3 region has the DNA TGTGCCAGCAGTGAACCGGCTAGCGTGCGCTACGAGCAGTACTTC. It encodes CASSEPASVRYEQYF.

The chain recombines TRBV5-5 with TRBJ2-7, with D perhaps matching TRBD1 (6 bases). The CDR3 sequence is 10 residues long. Germline V gene lookup returns CDR1 SGHKS and CDR2 YYEKEE (reference sequence). The V end was cut by 8 bases, the J end by 8 bases, with 11 bases between. The CDR3 spells CASGQGKQYF. The CDR3 bases are TGTGCCAGTGGGCAGGGGAAGCAGTACTTC.

The chain joins TRBV11-2 to TRBJ1-1; possible D gene TRBD1, 5 bases. Germline V CDR1 and CDR2: SGHAT, FQNNGV. This CDR3 is built from 16 residues. Trimming stripped 2 bases from V and 2 bases from J, with 15 bases between. The CDR3 nucleotides are TGTGCCAGCAGCTTAACCTCAGACAGATTAAACACTGAAGCTTTCTTT. The encoded protein is CASSLTSDRLNTEAFF.

The gene calls are TRBV19 and TRBJ1-5; D unclear. The germline V and J ends were trimmed by 0 bases and 9 bases, with 12 bases remaining between them. The germline V gene has CDR1 LNHDA and CDR2 SQIVND (reference sequence). The CDR3 consists of 14 residues. CDR3 nucleotide sequence: TGTGCCAGTAGTATAGAGGCAGGAATACCGCCCCAGCATTTT. It translates to CASSIEAGIPPQHF.

The chain employs TRBV6-1 and TRBJ2-3; D is uncertain. The CDR3 length is 15 residues. Germline V CDR1 and CDR2: MNHNS, SASEGT. Trimming left V 4 bases short and J 0 bases short, with 11 bases between. This CDR3 is CASSGNRASTDTQYF. Written as DNA, the CDR3 is TGTGCCAGCAGTGGCAACAGAGCTAGCACAGATACGCAGTATTTT.

This clone was recorded only once. This rearrangement joins TRBV29-1 to TRBJ1-1; D might be TRBD1 (6 bases). Germline V lookup: CDR1 SQVTM, CDR2 ANQGSEA. V was pared by 6 bases and J by 6 bases, with 20 bases between. This CDR3 contains 14 residues. CDR3 coding DNA: TGCAGCGTCTCCTCGGGGGGGCGAAAGTCTGAAGCTTTCTTT. It specifies CSVSSGGRKSEAFF.

V gene TRBV6-6 combines with J gene TRBJ1-4; TRBD1 matches 7 bases. The ends lost 5 bases at V and 1 base at J; junction bases unmatched: 4. The CDR3 is 15 amino acids. The germline V gene encodes CDR1 MNHNY and CDR2 SVGAGI (reference sequence). CDR3 loop: CASSPWDRTNEKLFF. The CDR3 bases are TGTGCCAGCAGTCCCTGGGACAGAACTAATGAAAAACTGTTTTTT.

The chain employs TRBV28 and TRBJ2-3; 10 bases are a match to TRBD1. Unmatched junction bases numbered 7, after V lost 9 bases and J lost 4 bases. Germline loops: CDR1 MDHEN, CDR2 SYDVKM. This CDR3 contains 14 residues. CDR3 sequence: CASYGTGASDTQYF. The CDR3 DNA reads TGTGCCAGTTATGGGACAGGGGCGTCAGATACGCAGTATTTT.

The chain is built from TRBV19 and TRBJ2-7, with 7 positions matching TRBD2. Looked up from germline, CDR1 is LNHDA and CDR2 is SQIVND (reference sequence). The junction had 3 bases not matched to a gene; V was cut back by 3 bases and J by 4 bases. CDR3 length: 13 residues. The CDR3 DNA reads TGTGCCAGTAGTATGGACGGGAGGTACGAGCAGTACTTC. Translation gives CASSMDGRYEQYF.

The genes are TRBV28 and TRBJ1-5, with D hard to call. The CDR3 runs 14 residues. Germline CDR1 reads MDHEN; CDR2 reads SYDVKM. Trimming took 6 bases from V and 5 from J, leaving 14 bases between them. CDR3 protein: CASSPPWPDQPQHF. The CDR3 DNA follows: TGTGCCAGCAGCCCGCCCTGGCCCGATCAGCCCCAGCATTTT.

The V call is TRBV9, the J call TRBJ1-1; a possible D gene is TRBD1 (6 bases). V lost 0 bases and J lost 4, with 22 bases in between. The CDR3 totals 18 residues. Germline V gene lookup returns CDR1 SGDLS and CDR2 YYNGEE. CDR3 region: CASSVDAPGRGGSTEAFF. The DNA for the CDR3 is TGTGCCAGCAGCGTAGATGCCCCGGGCAGGGGAGGGAGCACTGAAGCTTTCTTT.

The J gene is TRBJ1-2, the V gene TRBV18; 7 nucleotides match TRBD1. The V gene's germline CDR1 is KGHSH and CDR2 LQKENI. The CDR3 contains 14 residues. V shed 3 bases and J 4 bases; nucleotides not matched to a gene: 5. CDR3 in DNA: TGTGCCAGCTCACCCGGGACAGAGATCTATGGCTACACCTTC. Its protein is CASSPGTEIYGYTF.

CDR3 nucleotide sequence: TGTGCCAGCAGCTACAGGGGACCAGTCACTGAAGCTTTCTTT. It encodes CASSYRGPVTEAFF. The chain uses TRBV13 and TRBJ1-1; 7 bases agree with TRBD1. Per germline, CDR1 PRHDT and CDR2 FYEKMQ (reference sequence). The CDR3 loop spans 14 amino acids. V lost 4 bases, J lost 4 bases, and 6 bases stayed unmatched.

The chain is built from TRBV5-5 and TRBJ1-3, with D maybe TRBD1 (5 bases). The germline V and J ends were trimmed by 1 base and 4 bases, with 21 bases remaining between them. The CDR3 extends over 18 amino acids. Germline values: CDR1 SGHKS, CDR2 YYEKEE (reference sequence). In DNA, the CDR3 is TGTGCCAGCAGCTTGACCCGTAGGGGCTTGGTGGGAGGAAACACCATATATTTT. Translation: CASSLTRRGLVGGNTIYF.

The rearrangement links TRBV4-1 to TRBJ2-1, with 7 bases fitting TRBD2. The germline gives CDR1 MGHRA, CDR2 YSYEKL. J was trimmed by 2 bases and V by 0 bases; bases with no gene match: 10. This CDR3 contains 18 residues. The CDR3 nucleotides read TGCGCCAGCAGCCAAGATAGGCTTCGACTAGCAGCCTACAATGAGCAGTTCTTC. Amino acids: CASSQDRLRLAAYNEQFF.